This TCR beta chain emerged from a study of blood T cell repertoires in COVID-19. Overall study: The United States, Italy and Spain supplied acute and convalescent COVID-19 samples. Sources were T cells, B-cell-depleted T cells, or PBMCs; the material itself was cDNA or gDNA.

The CDR3 consists of 13 residues. The V gene lost 2 bases and the J gene lost 4 bases, with 9 bases spanning the gap. Looked up from germline, CDR1 is GTSNPN and CDR2 is SVGIG (reference sequence). This clone has a single count. Other DNA sequences in the same sample also yield this CDR3. Clones were read by immunoSEQ multiplex PCR, and TCRdb kept only the in-frame ones, dropping some. The sample lists fewer than 300,000 clones, approximately 85% seen once, with just under 0.8% in the top ten. The chain recombines TRBV30 with TRBJ1-5; the D gene is possibly TRBD1 (6 bases). The sample taken for sequencing was peripheral blood. This clonotype was obtained from a young woman with acute or convalescent COVID-19. CDR3 sequence: CAWSLDSNQPQHF. As DNA, the CDR3 is TGTGCCTGGAGTCTGGACAGTAATCAGCCCCAGCATTTT.